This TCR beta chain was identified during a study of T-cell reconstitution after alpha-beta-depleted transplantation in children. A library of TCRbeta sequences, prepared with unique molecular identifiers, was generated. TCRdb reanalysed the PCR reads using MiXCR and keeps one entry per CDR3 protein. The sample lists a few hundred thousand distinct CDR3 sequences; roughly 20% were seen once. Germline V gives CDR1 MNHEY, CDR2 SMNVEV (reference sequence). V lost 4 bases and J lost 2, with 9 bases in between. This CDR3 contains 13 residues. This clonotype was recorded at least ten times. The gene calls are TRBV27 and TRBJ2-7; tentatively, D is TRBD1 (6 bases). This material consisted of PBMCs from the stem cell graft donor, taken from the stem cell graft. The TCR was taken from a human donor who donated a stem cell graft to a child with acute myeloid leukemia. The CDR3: CASSSDSTYEQYF. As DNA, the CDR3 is TGTGCCAGCAGTTCGGACAGCACCTACGAGCAGTACTTC.